This T cell receptor beta chain appears in the sequencing data of a study of blood T cell repertoires in COVID-19. Here immunoSEQ multiplex PCR was the method, and the copy in TCRdb shows in-frame clones only, minus some. The data show approximately 190,000 clones, roughly 85% seen once. Sequencing used peripheral blood. The receptor was isolated from a man aged 60-69 years with active or convalescent COVID-19.

The CDR3 protein is CASSRQGPGAGAGYTF. The CDR3 DNA is TGTGCCAGCAGTAGACAGGGGCCGGGCGCCGGGGCTGGCTACACCTTC. The chain joins TRBV2 to TRBJ1-2; 8 positions match TRBD1. Germline CDR1 is SNHLY and CDR2 is FYNNEI. With V trimmed by 5 bases and J by 7 bases, 15 bases remained unmatched. The CDR3 spans 16 residues.